This TCR beta chain was identified in a study of T-cell memory formation after mild COVID-19. This clonotype occurred a few times. What it binds is unknown. Per germline, CDR1 SGHDT and CDR2 YYEEEE. The CDR3 has 13 amino acids. With V trimmed by 2 bases and J by 8 bases, 3 bases remained unmatched. Constant-segment primers served in 5'RACE that generated TCR alpha and TCR beta cDNA libraries bearing sample barcodes and UMIs. TCRdb re-derived calls from the 5' RACE reads in MiXCR, one entry per CDR3 protein. The sample lists about 300,000 distinct CDR3 sequences, approximately 20% occurring once. Study findings and constraints: Memory sampled before infection contained some responding clones, suggesting cross-reactive memory joined. CD4/CD8 balance held among clones contracting day 15 to 85, and later expanders leaned CD4+. Contracting clones localized mainly to CM and EM when CD4+ and mainly to EMRA when CD8+.

Sequencing was done on a sample of PBMCs or a T cell subset sorted from them (not recorded which). This chain uses TRBV5-6 with TRBJ1-2; TRBD1 matches at 10 bases. The sequence was collected from a man between 18 and 29 years old who had mild COVID-19 (a few samples of this study predate the infection). Cell type and time point are not known. The CDR3 is CASSFDRGLGYTF. The CDR3 nucleotides are TGTGCCAGCAGCTTTGACAGGGGGCTCGGCTACACCTTC.